The following is a TCR beta chain sequence with its context. The antigen is undetermined. The record originates from a study of neoadjuvant anti-PD-1 for oral cavity cancer. Across the study: Around day 43, patients without progression received a fourth nivolumab dose before surgery. Study-level results: Greater tumor shrinkage accompanied bigger post-treatment sizes of preexisting clones.

The assay was immunoSEQ multiplex PCR, and TCRdb's table has in-frame clones only and misses some. The table lists under 7,500 clones, approximately 50% of them singletons. Patients had newly diagnosed, untreated stage II-IVA oral cavity squamous cell carcinoma. These oral cavity squamous cell carcinomas were HPV-negative and locally advanced. This receptor was obtained from a person aged 35 to 85 with oral cavity squamous cell carcinoma. The sample consisted of tumor tissue, taken before nivolumab (anti-PD-1) treatment.

CDR3 DNA sequence: TGTGCCAGCAGCGTAGTAGCGGGGTACAATGAGCAGTTCTTC. Translation: CASSVVAGYNEQFF. J is TRBJ2-1 and V is TRBV9; 8 bases align to TRBD2. Germline CDR1 SGDLS, CDR2 YYNGEE. V was pared by 0 bases and J by 4 bases, with 0 bases of the junction left unmatched. This CDR3 has 14 amino acids.